A single sample gave rise to the 32 T cell receptor beta chains below, sequenced in a study of blood T cell repertoires in COVID-19 (dated by TCRdb to 2020 to 2021). Libraries were made using the immunoSEQ multiplex PCR assay. Entries here come from immuneACCESS through TCRdb and include only in-frame sequences with V and J called. Some clones fail to appear in such tables; in the studies checked, an unresolved V gene covers under half of the shortfall, and the cause of the remainder is unknown. The table for this sample lists approximately 670,000 clones; 85% to 90% of them were counted only once. In total, the top ten clones hold 0.2% to 0.3% of the sample. The source material was peripheral blood. The receptors were gathered from a woman aged 18-29 years with acute or convalescent COVID-19.

This chain uses TRBV5-5 with TRBJ1-5; a possible D gene is TRBD1 (5 bases). Germline-derived CDR1 and CDR2 are SGHKS and YYEKEE (reference sequence). Deletions cut 0 bases from V and 4 bases from J, with 8 bases between. The CDR3 totals 14 residues. The CDR3 DNA is TGTGCCAGCAGCTTGGGCAGGGATAATCAGCCCCAGCATTTT. The encoded protein is CASSLGRDNQPQHF.

This chain uses TRBV7-9 with TRBJ1-1; 7 bases agree with TRBD1. Trimming removed 6 bases from V and 0 bases from J; junction bases left unmatched: 7. The germline V gene has CDR1 SEHNR and CDR2 FQNEAQ (reference sequence). The length of the CDR3 is 15 residues. The CDR3 loop is CASSFNRGMNTEAFF. DNA for the CDR3: TGTGCCAGCAGTTTCAACAGGGGAATGAACACTGAAGCTTTCTTT.

The chain links TRBV29-1 to TRBJ1-5; perhaps TRBD1 as D (6 bases). Trimming cost V 5 bases and J 5 bases, with 19 bases left between them. Germline V gene lookup returns CDR1 SQVTM and CDR2 ANQGSEA. CDR3 length equals 15 residues. As DNA, the CDR3 is TGCAGCGTTACAACCGGGGGGGCTTTATATCAGCCCCAGCATTTT. Amino acids: CSVTTGGALYQPQHF.

The chain links TRBV9 to TRBJ2-7; 7 bases line up with TRBD2. CDR3 length: 16 amino acids. Trimming took 4 bases from V and 0 from J; bases not matched to a gene: 10. In germline, CDR1 is SGDLS, CDR2 YYNGEE. The CDR3: CASSPYPAGSSYEQYF. The CDR3 DNA sequence: TGTGCCAGCAGCCCCTACCCAGCGGGGTCCTCCTACGAGCAGTACTTC. Together with reference TRBV9 and TRBJ2-7, the CDR3 gives the full variable domain: DSGVTQTPKHLITATGQRVTLRCSPRSGDLSVYWYQQSLDQGLQFLIQYYNGEERAKGNILERFSAQQFPDLHSELNLSSLELGDSALYFCASSPYPAGSSYEQYFGPGTRLTVT.

V and J are TRBV18 and TRBJ2-2, with D hard to call. V was cut by 3 bases and J by 2 bases, with 13 bases left in between. The CDR3 runs to 16 residues. Germline V lookup: CDR1 KGHSH, CDR2 LQKENI. CDR3 amino acids: CASSPVVAANTGELFF. The DNA of the CDR3 is TGTGCCAGCTCACCTGTGGTGGCGGCTAACACCGGGGAGCTGTTTTTT.

Notes on this clone: Other DNA variants within this sample encode the same CDR3. V and J are TRBV9 and TRBJ2-2; TRBD2 aligns across 12 bases. Germline CDR1 and CDR2: SGDLS and YYNGEE. The CDR3 is 15 residues long. V lost 3 bases and J lost 5; bases outside the gene matches: 2. The DNA for the CDR3 is TGTGCCAGCAGCGCTACTAGCGGGGGGACCGGGGAGCTGTTTTTT. It translates to CASSATSGGTGELFF. Looking up the rest from reference TRBV9 and TRBJ2-2 gives the full variable domain: DSGVTQTPKHLITATGQRVTLRCSPRSGDLSVYWYQQSLDQGLQFLIQYYNGEERAKGNILERFSAQQFPDLHSELNLSSLELGDSALYFCASSATSGGTGELFFGEGSRLTVL.

The chain links TRBV4-1 to TRBJ2-3, with 7 positions matching TRBD1. This CDR3 is 16 amino acids long. CDR1 is MGHRA, CDR2 YSYEKL, per germline. J was trimmed by 4 bases and V by 4 bases; bases with no gene match: 11. The CDR3 reads CASSPDTQRGPDTQYF. CDR3 nucleotide sequence: TGCGCCAGCAGCCCCGACACACAGAGGGGGCCAGATACGCAGTATTTT.

CDR3 sequence reads: CASREGTGGRNTEAFF. CDR3 DNA: TGTGCCAGCAGGGAGGGGACAGGGGGCAGGAACACTGAAGCTTTCTTT. The chain combines TRBV5-6 with TRBJ1-1, with TRBD1 identical over 12 bases. Germline V CDR1 and CDR2: SGHDT, YYEEEE. The V gene end was trimmed by 5 bases and the J gene end by 1 base; junction bases not matched to a gene: 6. The CDR3 is made up of 16 amino acids.

The V gene is TRBV2, the J gene TRBJ1-2; 8 bases line up with TRBD1. The length of the CDR3 is 12 residues. Germline CDR1 is SNHLY and CDR2 is FYNNEI. The junction had 7 bases not matched to a gene; V was cut back by 3 bases and J by 13 bases. CDR3 sequence: CASSDSGQGSTF. In DNA, the CDR3 is TGTGCCAGCAGTGATTCCGGACAGGGATCCACCTTC. The full variable domain, in which reference TRBV2 and TRBJ1-2 provide the parts outside the CDR3, is EPEVTQTPSHQVTQMGQEVILRCVPISNHLYFYWYRQILGQKVEFLVSFYNNEISEKSEIFDDQFSVERPDGSNFTLKIRSTKLEDSAMYFCASSDSGQGSTFGSGTRLTVV.

V is TRBV3-1 (or the pseudogene TRBV3-2) and J is TRBJ2-7; the match to TRBD2 covers 9 bases. This CDR3 has 16 residues. Germline V gene lookup returns CDR1 LGHDT and CDR2 YNNKEL (reference sequence). The V and J ends lost 2 bases and 3 bases, in that order; junction bases with no gene match: 8. The CDR3 DNA sequence: TGTGCCAGCAGCCAACGTAGCGGGGGCTTATTCTACGAGCAGTACTTC. Protein sequence: CASSQRSGGLFYEQYF.

V and J are TRBV11-3 and TRBJ1-1, with no clear D. Germline lookup yields CDR1 SGHNT and CDR2 YENEEA. This CDR3 contains 16 residues. Trimming shortened V by 1 base and J by 0 bases, and 12 bases separated the two germline ends. DNA of the CDR3: TGTGCCAGCAGCTTAGGAGCGGGCGGAATGAACACTGAAGCTTTCTTT. Protein product: CASSLGAGGMNTEAFF. The whole variable domain, remainder taken from reference TRBV11-3 and TRBJ1-1, is EAGVVQSPRYKIIEKKQPVAFWCNPISGHNTLYWYLQNLGQGPELLIRYENEEAVDDSQLPKDRFSAERLKGVDSTLKIQPAELGDSAVYLCASSLGAGGMNTEAFFGQGTRLTVV.

This chain links TRBV18 with TRBJ1-2; 7 nucleotides line up with TRBD1. The CDR3 has 13 amino acids. Unmatched junction bases numbered 4, after V lost 3 bases and J lost 6 bases. In germline, CDR1 is KGHSH, CDR2 LQKENI. CDR3 amino acids: CASSPGQVDGYTF. The CDR3 DNA reads as TGTGCCAGCTCACCCGGACAGGTGGATGGCTACACCTTC.

This chain links TRBV24-1 with TRBJ2-4, with D hard to call. The CDR3 sequence is 16 residues long. Germline V gene sequence: CDR1 KGHDR, CDR2 SFDVKD. Trimming stripped 3 bases from V and 0 bases from J, with 11 bases between. CDR3: CATSDPSPLAKNIQYF. As DNA, the CDR3 is TGTGCCACCAGTGATCCTTCCCCCCTAGCCAAAAACATTCAGTACTTC.

This clone was observed once. The chain joins TRBV3-1 (or the pseudogene TRBV3-2) to TRBJ2-3, with a possible D match to TRBD1 (6 bases). The V and J ends lost 1 base and 0 bases respectively, with 8 bases between them. Germline V CDR1 and CDR2: LGHDT, YNNKEL (reference sequence). This CDR3 region has 15 residues. For the CDR3, the DNA is TGTGCCAGCAGCCAAGCTGGGGGCAGCACAGATACGCAGTATTTT. It codes for CASSQAGGSTDTQYF.

The V and J genes are TRBV10-3 and TRBJ2-3; TRBD2 aligns across 7 bases. The CDR3 consists of 15 residues. The germline CDR1 and CDR2 sequences are ENHRY and SYGVKD. V lost 10 bases, J lost 4 bases, and 14 bases stayed unmatched. The CDR3 protein is CATQSQRGKADTQYF. CDR3 in DNA: TGTGCCACCCAATCACAGCGGGGAAAGGCAGATACGCAGTATTTT.

The rearrangement uses TRBV18 and TRBJ1-5, with a tentative D call TRBD1 (5 bases). Germline V gene sequence: CDR1 KGHSH, CDR2 LQKENI. Trimming took off 0 bases at V and 0 bases at J, with 9 bases between the two ends. This CDR3 comprises 16 residues. In nucleotides, the CDR3 is TGTGCCAGCTCACCACCCTCCGGGGGTAGCAATCAGCCCCAGCATTTT. The encoded protein is CASSPPSGGSNQPQHF.

The chain links TRBV7-2 to TRBJ1-2; unclear D gene. CDR3 length: 15 residues. Trimming removed 2 bases at V and 5 bases at J, with 15 bases between. Germline lookup yields CDR1 SGHTA and CDR2 FQGNSA. CDR3 amino acids: CASSLTYPLWYGYTF. CDR3 in DNA: TGTGCCAGCAGCTTAACCTACCCTTTATGGTATGGCTACACCTTC.

V usage is TRBV30 and J usage is TRBJ1-5; 10 bases fit TRBD1. CDR3 length equals 16 residues. V shed 0 bases, J shed 7 bases, and the junction held 9 bases outside the gene matches. Germline V gene lookup returns CDR1 GTSNPN and CDR2 SVGIG (reference sequence). The DNA of the CDR3 is TGTGCCTGGAGTGTACAGAGGGGACAGGGGAGACAGCCCCAGCATTTT. Translation: CAWSVQRGQGRQPQHF.

The chain employs TRBV5-4 and TRBJ1-2; D remains ambiguous. CDR1 and CDR2 from the germline V gene are SGHNT and YYREEE (reference sequence). The CDR3 runs 16 residues. Trimming cost V 1 base and J 4 bases, with 17 bases left between them. This CDR3 reads CASSLLGSTLPYGYTF. In nucleotides, the CDR3 is TGTGCCAGCAGCTTGTTGGGCAGCACCCTTCCCTATGGCTACACCTTC.

This rearrangement joins TRBV13 to TRBJ1-2; 9 bases line up with TRBD1. The CDR3 sequence is 16 residues long. Trimming removed 5 bases from V and 7 bases from J; junction bases left unmatched: 14. Germline assignment: CDR1 PRHDT and CDR2 FYEKMQ (reference sequence). The CDR3 DNA reads TGTGCCAGCAGCATCCTAACAGGGGGCGGTGATGCTGGCTACACCTTC. This gives the protein CASSILTGGGDAGYTF.

This clone appeared once. This CDR3 reads CASSLPGVGHGYTF. In DNA, the CDR3 is TGCGCCAGCAGCCTCCCAGGGGTGGGTCATGGCTACACCTTC. The chain couples TRBV5-1 to TRBJ1-2; a possible D gene is TRBD1 (6 bases). CDR3 length: 14 residues. CDR1 is SGHRS, CDR2 YFSETQ, per germline. V was clipped by 4 bases and J by 6 bases, with 16 bases between them. Based on the CDR3 plus reference TRBV5-1 and TRBJ1-2, the full variable domain is KAGVTQTPRYLIKTRGQQVTLSCSPISGHRSVSWYQQTPGQGLQFLFEYFSETQRNKGNFPGRFSGRQFSNSRSEMNVSTLELGDSALYLCASSLPGVGHGYTFGSGTRLTVV.

This rearrangement joins TRBV30 to TRBJ1-1; tentative D call: TRBD1 (5 bases). CDR1 is GTSNPN and CDR2 is SVGIG in the germline V gene (reference sequence). V dropped 3 bases and J dropped 3 bases, with 11 bases sitting between them. The length of the CDR3 is 13 residues. In DNA form, the CDR3 reads TGTGCCTGGAGATCATACAGGTACACTGAAGCTTTCTTT. Amino acids: CAWRSYRYTEAFF.

V usage is TRBV15 and J usage is TRBJ1-4; D uncertain. CDR1 LNHNV and CDR2 YYDKDF come from the germline V gene (reference sequence). V was pared by 0 bases and J by 4 bases, with 9 bases between. The CDR3 runs to 15 residues. In DNA form, the CDR3 reads TGTGCCACCAGCAGAGATCGGTGGTTTAATGAAAAACTGTTTTTT. Translated: CATSRDRWFNEKLFF. The entire variable domain, with the rest obtained from reference TRBV15 and TRBJ1-4, is as follows: DAMVIQNPRYQVTQFGKPVTLSCSQTLNHNVMYWYQQKSSQAPKLLFHYYDKDFNNEADTPDNFQSRRPNTSFCFLDIRSPGLGDTAMYLCATSRDRWFNEKLFFGSGTQLSVL.

The chain uses TRBV4-1 and TRBJ1-2, with no clear D. In germline, CDR1 is MGHRA, CDR2 YSYEKL. V lost 3 bases and J lost 3, with 8 bases in between. The CDR3 length is 13 residues. The CDR3, as DNA: TGCGCCAGCAGCCAGATCGGGGACTATGGCTACACCTTC. This encodes CASSQIGDYGYTF.

The chain employs TRBV19 and TRBJ1-5; D is undetermined. The CDR3 totals 16 residues. The V and J ends lost 2 bases and 0 bases respectively, with 11 bases between them. Germline assignment: CDR1 LNHDA and CDR2 SQIVND (reference sequence). CDR3 in DNA: TGTGCCAGTAGTATAAATTCAGATTATAGCAATCAGCCCCAGCATTTT. Translated, it gives CASSINSDYSNQPQHF.

This clone was counted a few times. The chain links TRBV14 to TRBJ2-5; 12 nucleotides match TRBD1. V shed 4 bases, J shed 3 bases, and the junction held 6 bases outside the gene matches. Germline loops: CDR1 SGHDN, CDR2 FVKESK. The CDR3 covers 16 residues. In DNA, the CDR3 is TGTGCCAGCAGCCCTTGGGACAGGGGGCTGGAAGAGACCCAGTACTTC. Protein: CASSPWDRGLEETQYF.

This chain uses TRBV7-2 with TRBJ1-6; 7 nucleotides align to TRBD1. Germline V gives CDR1 SGHTA, CDR2 FQGNSA. The V and J ends lost 4 bases and 4 bases, in that order; junction bases with no gene match: 1. CDR3 length equals 14 residues. This CDR3 is CASSSGQYNSPLHF. Here the CDR3 DNA reads TGTGCCAGCAGCTCGGGACAGTATAATTCACCCCTCCACTTT.

This rearrangement joins TRBV19 to TRBJ1-2; D gene uncertain. The CDR3 has 15 residues. V was cut by 6 bases and J by 8 bases, with 22 bases left in between. CDR1 and CDR2 (germline): LNHDA, SQIVND (reference sequence). The CDR3 sequence is CASSDSGGRISGYTF. The CDR3 bases are TGTGCCAGTAGCGATTCGGGAGGACGGATTTCCGGCTACACCTTC. Full variable domain (outside the CDR3, taken from reference TRBV19 and TRBJ1-2): DGGITQSPKYLFRKEGQNVTLSCEQNLNHDAMYWYRQDPGQGLRLIYYSQIVNDFQKGDIAEGYSVSREKKESFPLTVTSAQKNPTAFYLCASSDSGGRISGYTFGSGTRLTVV.

This clone appeared once. The chain joins TRBV2 to TRBJ2-7; 7 bases align to TRBD1. V lost 4 bases to trimming and J lost 5 bases; unmatched junction nucleotides: 2. Looked up from germline, CDR1 is SNHLY and CDR2 is FYNNEI. CDR3 length: 12 amino acids. CDR3 in DNA: TGTGCCAGCAGTGGAGGGGGCCACGAGCAGTACTTC. Its translation: CASSGGGHEQYF.

Written as DNA, the CDR3 is TGTGCCAGTAGACAGGGTAAGGGTCAGCCCCAGCATTTT. Translating gives CASRQGKGQPQHF. The rearrangement joins TRBV19 to TRBJ1-5; a possible D gene is TRBD1 (6 bases). Trimming removed 6 bases at V and 6 bases at J, with 12 bases between. The CDR3 spans 13 residues. Germline CDR1 reads LNHDA; CDR2 reads SQIVND (reference sequence).

The rearrangement links TRBV18 to TRBJ1-2; D is unresolved. Germline CDR1 and CDR2: KGHSH and LQKENI. The length of the CDR3 is 16 residues. Between the trimmed V and J ends, which lost 0 bases and 2 bases, there was a span of 13 bases. The CDR3 region has the DNA TGTGCCAGCTCACCACCGTTGGCAGGCCACAACTATGGCTACACCTTC. Translating it yields CASSPPLAGHNYGYTF.

A few counts support this clone. This chain links TRBV7-7 with TRBJ2-1; tentative D call: TRBD2 (5 bases). Between the trimmed V and J ends, which lost 5 bases and 2 bases, there was a span of 22 bases. The germline V gene encodes CDR1 SSHAT and CDR2 FNYEAQ (reference sequence). The CDR3 sequence is 18 residues long. CDR3 nucleotides: TGTGCCAGCAGCCCAACACCTCACCGGGAACTAACCTACAATGAGCAGTTCTTC. As protein: CASSPTPHRELTYNEQFF.